This T cell receptor beta chain was recovered during a study of blood T cell repertoires in COVID-19. Study-wide context: Samples taken during acute and convalescent COVID-19 were collected in the United States, Italy and Spain. PBMCs, B-cell-depleted T cells, or T cells were the source of the cDNA or gDNA that made up the material.

Trimming removed 0 bases from V and 8 bases from J, with 14 bases in between. Germline loops: CDR1 SGDLS, CDR2 YYNGEE. This CDR3 has 15 amino acids. Authors' processing steps: Amplified reference gene primers provided the basis for estimating nucleated cell counts. Some clones are missing from TCRdb's copy, which holds only in-frame ones; the method was immunoSEQ multiplex PCR. That table gives V, J and clone size, and the DNA gave D and trimming. The sample includes a few hundred thousand clones, around 87% seen only once; the top ten take 3%. This TCR came from a human donor in a cohort sampled during active COVID-19. The rearrangement links TRBV9 to TRBJ1-4; D unclear. Specimen: peripheral blood. This CDR3 reads CASSVDDRKSEKLFF. CDR3 DNA sequence: TGTGCCAGCAGCGTAGACGATCGAAAGAGCGAAAAACTGTTTTTT.